Sequencing of this T cell receptor beta chain was carried out in a study of blood T cell repertoires in COVID-19. The overall study: Acute and convalescent COVID-19 specimens originated in the United States, Italy and Spain.

CDR3 length equals 15 residues. The trim removed 3 bases at V and 3 bases at J, leaving 7 bases unmatched. The germline V gene has CDR1 LNHDA and CDR2 SQIVND (reference sequence). As originally analysed: Scientists estimated how many nucleated cells there were by amplifying reference gene primers. Sequenced by immunoSEQ multiplex PCR; TCRdb stores in-frame clones only, minus some. The V and J calls and clone size were taken over from that table, and D and trimming were inferred from the DNA. Of fewer than 350,000 clones listed, 88% are singletons. Participants, about 18 to 90 years old, spanned fewer than 25 US areas. Recovery among Cohort 3 donors was established by two negative PCRs, clearance, or symptom resolution.

The source of this sequence is a woman in her twenties or thirties who had recovered from COVID-19. The sample taken for sequencing was PBMCs or T cells enriched from blood (not recorded which). The rearrangement joins TRBV19 to TRBJ1-2, with 7 bases that match TRBD1. CDR3 protein: CASSMLRQGYYGYTF. In DNA, the CDR3 is TGTGCCAGTAGTATGTTGCGACAGGGCTACTATGGCTACACCTTC.